These 8 T cell receptor beta chains share one sample of origin, sequenced in a study of blood T cell repertoires in COVID-19. Sequencing was performed with immunoSEQ multiplex PCR; in TCRdb, only in-frame clones are kept and a portion is missing. This sample has about 200,000 clones, with around 85% found just once. The sample was peripheral blood. These receptors were collected from a woman of 80 years or more with acute or convalescent COVID-19.

The chain combines TRBV5-1 with TRBJ1-2; TRBD1 might be the D (5 bases). Germline CDR1 and CDR2: SGHRS and YFSETQ. This CDR3 comprises 14 residues. V shed 7 bases and J shed 5 bases, with 18 bases lying between them. CDR3 in DNA: TGCGCCAGCTGGGGGGACCCTGCGCTGTATGGCTACACCTTC. This sequence encodes CASWGDPALYGYTF.

CDR3 coding DNA: TGTGCCACCAGTGATCAGGGCGGACAAGAGACCCAGTACTTC. It yields the protein CATSDQGGQETQYF. The rearrangement uses TRBV24-1 and TRBJ2-5; D may be TRBD1 (5 bases). The germline V and J ends were trimmed by 3 bases and 2 bases, with 9 bases remaining between them. Germline CDR1 reads KGHDR; CDR2 reads SFDVKD. The CDR3 has 14 amino acids.

The chain recombines TRBV7-8 with TRBJ2-7, with 11 bases aligning to TRBD1. Germline-derived CDR1 and CDR2 are SGHVS and FQNEAQ. The CDR3 runs to 15 residues. The trim removed 7 bases at V and 2 bases at J, leaving 7 bases unmatched. CDR3 loop: CASTTKDRGPYEQYF. The CDR3 DNA reads as TGTGCCAGCACCACAAAGGACAGGGGGCCCTACGAGCAGTACTTC.

This sequence joins TRBV5-1 and TRBJ1-2; 9 bases are shared with TRBD1. This CDR3 region has 17 residues. Germline trimming cut 4 bases from V and 6 bases from J; bases unmatched to any gene: 16. Germline V CDR1 and CDR2: SGHRS, YFSETQ. CDR3 bases: TGCGCCAGCAGCCTCTCCGGGACAGGGCCGGGGTTGCATGGCTACACCTTC. The encoded protein is CASSLSGTGPGLHGYTF.

The chain employs TRBV2 and TRBJ1-5; no reliable D call. V lost 5 bases and J 13 bases, leaving 18 bases between the germline ends. There are 13 residues in the CDR3. CDR1 SNHLY and CDR2 FYNNEI come from the germline V gene. CDR3: CASSPLREGTQHF. CDR3 nucleotide sequence: TGTGCCAGCAGTCCACTGAGGGAAGGTACTCAGCATTTT.

The rearrangement joins TRBV20-1 to TRBJ1-2; D is possibly TRBD1 (5 bases). The CDR3 contains 11 residues. The ends were cut back, 1 base at V and 6 bases at J, with 6 bases in the middle. CDR1 and CDR2 (germline): DFQATT, SNEGSKA (reference sequence). CDR3 residues: CSARGQNGYTF. The CDR3 DNA is TGCAGTGCTAGAGGACAGAATGGCTACACCTTC.

The chain joins TRBV27 to TRBJ1-5; D is perhaps TRBD1 (5 bases). The CDR3 loop spans 14 amino acids. Germline CDR1 reads MNHEY; CDR2 reads SMNVEV (reference sequence). V shed 7 bases and J shed 7 bases, with 17 bases lying between them. The CDR3, as DNA: TGTGCCAGCAAATTACGGGGGTTAAGCCAGCCCCAGCATTTT. Its protein is CASKLRGLSQPQHF.

This clone was detected a few times. The chain recombines TRBV19 with TRBJ1-1, with 11 bases identical to TRBD1. Trimming cost V 5 bases and J 4 bases; bases outside gene matches: 12. Germline V lookup: CDR1 LNHDA, CDR2 SQIVND (reference sequence). This CDR3 has 17 amino acids. The CDR3, as DNA: TGTGCCAGTAGTTCCCGGGGACAGGGGGTTAGTGGCACTGAAGCTTTCTTT. Its protein product is CASSSRGQGVSGTEAFF.